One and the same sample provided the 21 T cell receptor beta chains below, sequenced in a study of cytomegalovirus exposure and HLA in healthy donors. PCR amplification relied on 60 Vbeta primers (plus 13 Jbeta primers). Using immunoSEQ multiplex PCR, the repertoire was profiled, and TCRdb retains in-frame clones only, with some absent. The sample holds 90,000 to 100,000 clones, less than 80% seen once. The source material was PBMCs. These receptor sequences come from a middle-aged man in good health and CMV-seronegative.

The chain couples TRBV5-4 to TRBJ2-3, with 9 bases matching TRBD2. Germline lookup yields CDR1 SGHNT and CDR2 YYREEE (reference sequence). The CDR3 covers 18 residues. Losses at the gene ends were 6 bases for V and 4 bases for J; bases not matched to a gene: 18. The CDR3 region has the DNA TGTGCCAGCACTCAACTGCCCGTAGCGGGAGCCACAGCAGATACGCAGTATTTT. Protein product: CASTQLPVAGATADTQYF.

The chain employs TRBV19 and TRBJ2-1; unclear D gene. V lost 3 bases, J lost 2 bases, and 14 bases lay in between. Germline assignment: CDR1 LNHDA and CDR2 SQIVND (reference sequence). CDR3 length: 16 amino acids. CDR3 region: CASSMFVETTYNEQFF. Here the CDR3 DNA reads TGTGCCAGTAGTATGTTTGTGGAAACTACCTACAATGAGCAGTTCTTC. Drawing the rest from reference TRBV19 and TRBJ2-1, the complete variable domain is DGGITQSPKYLFRKEGQNVTLSCEQNLNHDAMYWYRQDPGQGLRLIYYSQIVNDFQKGDIAEGYSVSREKKESFPLTVTSAQKNPTAFYLCASSMFVETTYNEQFFGPGTRLTVL.

The CDR3 nucleotides read TGTGCCAGCAGCGTAACACAGGGTCCCTGGGATGAAAAACTGTTTTTT. This gives the protein CASSVTQGPWDEKLFF. The genes are TRBV5-6 and TRBJ1-4; D possibly corresponds to TRBD1 (6 bases). V dropped 4 bases and J dropped 6 bases, with 19 bases sitting between them. Germline V gene data show CDR1 as SGHDT and CDR2 as YYEEEE. The CDR3 covers 16 residues.

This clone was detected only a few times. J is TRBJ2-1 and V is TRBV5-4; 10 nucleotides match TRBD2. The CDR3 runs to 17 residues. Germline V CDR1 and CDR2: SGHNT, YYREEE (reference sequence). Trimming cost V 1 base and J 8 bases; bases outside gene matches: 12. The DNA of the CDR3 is TGTGCCAGCAGCTTGACGACTAGCGGGTATCAGGGTGATGAGCAGTTCTTC. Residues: CASSLTTSGYQGDEQFF.

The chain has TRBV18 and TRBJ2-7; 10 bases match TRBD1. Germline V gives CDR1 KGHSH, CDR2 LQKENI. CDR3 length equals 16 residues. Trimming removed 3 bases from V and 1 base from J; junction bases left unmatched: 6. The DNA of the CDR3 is TGTGCCAGCTCACCTCCCGGGACAGGGGTATCCTACGAGCAGTACTTC. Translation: CASSPPGTGVSYEQYF.

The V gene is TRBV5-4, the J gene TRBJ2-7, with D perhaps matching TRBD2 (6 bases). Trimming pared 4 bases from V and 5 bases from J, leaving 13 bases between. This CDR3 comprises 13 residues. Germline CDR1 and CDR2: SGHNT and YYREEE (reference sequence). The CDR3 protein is CASSTNGGNEQYF. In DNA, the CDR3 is TGTGCCAGCAGCACGAACGGCGGGAACGAGCAGTACTTC.

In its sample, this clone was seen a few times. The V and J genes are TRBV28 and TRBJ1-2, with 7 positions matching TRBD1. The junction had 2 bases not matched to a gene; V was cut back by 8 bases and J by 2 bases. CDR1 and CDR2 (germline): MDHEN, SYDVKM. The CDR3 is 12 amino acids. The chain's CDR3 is CASWGQNYGYTF. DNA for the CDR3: TGTGCCAGCTGGGGACAGAACTATGGCTACACCTTC.

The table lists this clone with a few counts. CDR3 DNA: TGTGCCAGCAGCGCATTTTCCAGGGTTGACACCGGGGAGCTGTTTTTT. Protein: CASSAFSRVDTGELFF. The chain links TRBV5-4 to TRBJ2-2; D is perhaps TRBD1 (5 bases). Trimming left V 4 bases short and J 3 bases short, with 16 bases between. The CDR3 consists of 16 residues. Germline CDR1 is SGHNT and CDR2 is YYREEE (reference sequence).

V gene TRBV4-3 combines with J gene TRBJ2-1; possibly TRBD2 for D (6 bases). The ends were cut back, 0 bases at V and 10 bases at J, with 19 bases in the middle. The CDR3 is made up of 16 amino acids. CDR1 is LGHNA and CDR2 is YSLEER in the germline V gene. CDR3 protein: CASSQDALGTDSEQFF. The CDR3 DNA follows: TGCGCCAGCAGCCAAGATGCCCTTGGGACTGACTCCGAGCAGTTCTTC.

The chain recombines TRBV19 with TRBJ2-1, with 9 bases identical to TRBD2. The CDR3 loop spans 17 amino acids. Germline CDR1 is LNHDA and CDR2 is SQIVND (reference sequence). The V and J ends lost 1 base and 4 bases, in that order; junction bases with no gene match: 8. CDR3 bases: TGTGCCAGTAGTATAGTAGGCAGCGGGGGGCTTTACAATGAGCAGTTCTTC. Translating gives CASSIVGSGGLYNEQFF.

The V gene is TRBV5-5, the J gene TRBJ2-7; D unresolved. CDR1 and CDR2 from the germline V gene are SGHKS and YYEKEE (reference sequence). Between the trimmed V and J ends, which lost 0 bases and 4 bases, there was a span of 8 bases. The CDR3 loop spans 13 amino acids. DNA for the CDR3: TGTGCCAGCAGCTTGGACAGTATTTACGAGCAGTACTTC. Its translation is CASSLDSIYEQYF.

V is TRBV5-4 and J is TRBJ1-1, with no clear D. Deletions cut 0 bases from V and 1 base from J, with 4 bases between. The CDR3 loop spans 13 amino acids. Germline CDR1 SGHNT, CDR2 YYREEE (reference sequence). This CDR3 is CASSLARNTEAFF. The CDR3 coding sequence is TGTGCCAGCAGCTTGGCCAGGAACACTGAAGCTTTCTTT.

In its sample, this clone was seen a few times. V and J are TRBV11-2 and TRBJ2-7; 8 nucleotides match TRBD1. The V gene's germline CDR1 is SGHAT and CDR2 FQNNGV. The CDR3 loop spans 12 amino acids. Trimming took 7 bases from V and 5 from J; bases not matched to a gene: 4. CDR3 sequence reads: CASKGQGDEQYF. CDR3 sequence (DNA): TGTGCCAGCAAAGGACAGGGCGACGAGCAGTACTTC.

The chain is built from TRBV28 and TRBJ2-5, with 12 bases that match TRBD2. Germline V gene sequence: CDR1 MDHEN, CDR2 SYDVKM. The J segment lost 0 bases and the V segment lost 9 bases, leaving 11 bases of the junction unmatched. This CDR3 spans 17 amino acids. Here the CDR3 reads CASKEGLAGGYQETQYF. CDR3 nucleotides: TGTGCCAGTAAGGAGGGGCTAGCGGGAGGGTACCAAGAGACCCAGTACTTC.

The CDR3 is CASREGQRNTEAFF. The CDR3 region has the DNA TGTGCCAGCAGGGAGGGGCAGCGGAACACTGAAGCTTTCTTT. The V call is TRBV6-1, the J call TRBJ1-1, with a weak D call TRBD1 (5 bases). Trimming pared 6 bases from V and 1 base from J, leaving 12 bases between. Germline V gives CDR1 MNHNS, CDR2 SASEGT. The CDR3 spans 14 residues.

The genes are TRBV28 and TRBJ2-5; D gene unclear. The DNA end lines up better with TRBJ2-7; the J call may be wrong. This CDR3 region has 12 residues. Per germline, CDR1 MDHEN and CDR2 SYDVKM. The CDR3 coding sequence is TGTGCCAGCAGTTTATTTAATTACGAGCAGTACTTC. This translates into CASSLFNYEQYF.

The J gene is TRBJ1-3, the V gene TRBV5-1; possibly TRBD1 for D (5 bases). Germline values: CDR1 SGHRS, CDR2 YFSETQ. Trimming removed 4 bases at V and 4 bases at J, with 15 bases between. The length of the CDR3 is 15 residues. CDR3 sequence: CASSRLAGPGNTIYF. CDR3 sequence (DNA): TGCGCCAGCAGCCGACTAGCGGGGCCCGGAAACACCATATATTTT.

The CDR3 DNA is TGTGCCAGCAGTCAGCGGGGCTCCTACAATGAGCAGTTCTTC. Translation gives CASSQRGSYNEQFF. The chain couples TRBV28 to TRBJ2-1, with 7 bases aligning to TRBD2. The CDR3 has 14 residues. V lost 5 bases and J lost 0; bases outside the gene matches: 1. Germline-derived CDR1 and CDR2 are MDHEN and SYDVKM. The full variable domain, completed using reference TRBV28 and TRBJ2-1, is DVKVTQSSRYLVKRTGEKVFLECVQDMDHENMFWYRQDPGLGLRLIYFSYDVKMKEKGDIPEGYSVSREKKERFSLILESASTNQTSMYLCASSQRGSYNEQFFGPGTRLTVL.

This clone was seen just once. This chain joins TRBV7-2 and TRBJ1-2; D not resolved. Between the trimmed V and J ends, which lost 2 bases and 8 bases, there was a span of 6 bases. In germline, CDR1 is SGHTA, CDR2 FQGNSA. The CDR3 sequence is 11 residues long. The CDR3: CASSLNLGYTF. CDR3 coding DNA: TGTGCCAGCAGCTTAAACTTGGGCTACACCTTC.

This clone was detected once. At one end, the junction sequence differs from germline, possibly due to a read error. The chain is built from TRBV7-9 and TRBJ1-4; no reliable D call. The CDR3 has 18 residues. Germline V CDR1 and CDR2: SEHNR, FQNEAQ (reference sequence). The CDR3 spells CSSSLNRAALSGNEKLFF. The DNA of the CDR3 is TGTTCCAGCAGCTTAAACCGGGCAGCCTTGAGCGGTAATGAAAAACTGTTTTTT.

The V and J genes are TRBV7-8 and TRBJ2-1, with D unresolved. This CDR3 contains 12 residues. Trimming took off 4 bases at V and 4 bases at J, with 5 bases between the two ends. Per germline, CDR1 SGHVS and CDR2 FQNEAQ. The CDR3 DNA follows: TGTGCCAGCAGCTACAATTACAATGAGCAGTTCTTC. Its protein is CASSYNYNEQFF.